These 2 T cell receptor beta chains were all obtained from the same sample, sequenced in a study of blood T cell repertoires in COVID-19. The repertoire was sequenced with immunoSEQ multiplex PCR; TCRdb's copy has only in-frame clones and lacks some. Of 330,000 or so clones in the sample, approximately 89% were seen once. Sequences were obtained from peripheral blood. Receptor source: a woman aged 55-70 years with COVID-19, enrolled during active disease.

This sequence joins TRBV5-6 and TRBJ1-2; D gene ambiguous. The CDR3 consists of 15 residues. The germline V and J ends were trimmed by 2 bases and 8 bases, with 19 bases remaining between them. Per germline, CDR1 SGHDT and CDR2 YYEEEE. The CDR3 sequence: CASSFLSTRDGGYTF. The CDR3 DNA is TGTGCCAGCAGCTTCCTCTCGACGCGGGATGGGGGCTACACCTTC.

The genes are TRBV24-1 and TRBJ2-1; D is possibly TRBD2 (7 bases). Germline assignment: CDR1 KGHDR and CDR2 SFDVKD. This CDR3 has 16 amino acids. V was pared by 5 bases and J by 0 bases, with 13 bases between. CDR3 sequence: CATSGAGANSYNEQFF. CDR3 DNA: TGTGCCACCAGTGGGGCGGGGGCTAACTCCTACAATGAGCAGTTCTTC.